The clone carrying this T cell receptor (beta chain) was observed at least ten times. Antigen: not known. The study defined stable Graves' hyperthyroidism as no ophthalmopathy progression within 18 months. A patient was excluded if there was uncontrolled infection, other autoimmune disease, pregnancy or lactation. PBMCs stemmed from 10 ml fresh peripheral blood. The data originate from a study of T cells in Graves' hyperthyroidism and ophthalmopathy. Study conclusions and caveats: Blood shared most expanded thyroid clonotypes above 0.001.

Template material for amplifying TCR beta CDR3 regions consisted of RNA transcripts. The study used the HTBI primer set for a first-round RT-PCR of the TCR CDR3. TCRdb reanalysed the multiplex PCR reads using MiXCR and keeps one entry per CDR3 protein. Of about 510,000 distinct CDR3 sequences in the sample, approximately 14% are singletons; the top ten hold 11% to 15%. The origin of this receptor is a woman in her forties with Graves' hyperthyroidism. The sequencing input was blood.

The CDR3 loop is CASSMGLAGGTGELFF. The CDR3 region has the DNA TGTGCCAGCAGCATGGGACTAGCGGGAGGGACCGGGGAGCTGTTTTTT. V gene TRBV5-6 combines with J gene TRBJ2-2, with 16 bases aligning to TRBD2. The length of the CDR3 is 16 residues. The V gene's germline CDR1 is SGHDT and CDR2 YYEEEE. The V gene end was trimmed by 4 bases and the J gene end by 5 bases; junction bases not matched to a gene: 2.